The clone carrying this T cell receptor beta chain was seen many times. The source of the sample is a study of naive and memory T cell subsets. Alpha and beta constant region primers primed reverse transcription for blood and skin samples. Amplification of ligated cDNA took four PCR rounds with SP2 and nested alpha and beta constant primers. TCRdb called the 5' RACE reads again in MiXCR, with one record for every CDR3 protein. The sample records about 22,000 distinct CDR3 sequences, approximately 3.9% being singletons. The CDR3 consists of 15 residues. The junction had 6 bases not matched to a gene; V was cut back by 3 bases and J by 2 bases. Per the germline V gene, CDR1 is KGHSH and CDR2 is LQKENI. Whole blood, 2 to 2.5 ml, came from adult healthy volunteers. A UMI-containing oligonucleotide was joined by 3' ligation to the TCR cDNA template.

V is TRBV18 and J is TRBJ2-7, with 8 bases matching TRBD1. This clonotype was obtained from a male donor in good health. The CDR3 DNA is TGTGCCAGCTCACCGTCCGGGACAGGCCCCTACGAGCAGTACTTC. Encoded protein: CASSPSGTGPYEQYF.